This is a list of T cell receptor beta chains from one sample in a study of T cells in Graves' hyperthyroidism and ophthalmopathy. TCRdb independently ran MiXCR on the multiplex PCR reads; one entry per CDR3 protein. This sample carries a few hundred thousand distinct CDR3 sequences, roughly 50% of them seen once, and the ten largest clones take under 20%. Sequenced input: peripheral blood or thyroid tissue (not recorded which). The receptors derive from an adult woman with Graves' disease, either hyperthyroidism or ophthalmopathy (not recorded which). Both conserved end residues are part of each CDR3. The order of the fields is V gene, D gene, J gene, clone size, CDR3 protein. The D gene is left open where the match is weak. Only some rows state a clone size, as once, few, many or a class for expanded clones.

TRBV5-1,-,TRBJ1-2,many,CASSHRSRDYGYTF
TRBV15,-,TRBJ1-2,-,CCTSREAGFYGYTF
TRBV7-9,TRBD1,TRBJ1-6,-,CASSLTAGGQANSPLHF
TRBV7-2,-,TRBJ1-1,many,CASSLFLWGPVQEAFF
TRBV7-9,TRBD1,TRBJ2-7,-,CASSLYQLGTGRIYEQYF
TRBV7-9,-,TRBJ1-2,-,CASKKEGLNYGYTF
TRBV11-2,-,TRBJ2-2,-,CASIRQANSGELFF
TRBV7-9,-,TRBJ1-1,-,CASSLANEAFF
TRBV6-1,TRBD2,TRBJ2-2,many,CASSLAGEWGELFF
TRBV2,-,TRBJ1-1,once,CASRRDGITEAFF
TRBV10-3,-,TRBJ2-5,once,CAISAVGGVETQYF
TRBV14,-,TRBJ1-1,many,CASSQKGYGGAFF
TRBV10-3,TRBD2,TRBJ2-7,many,CASQKGLAGRFEQYF
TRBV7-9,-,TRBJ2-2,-,CASWGRVTGELFF
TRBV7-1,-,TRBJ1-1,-,CASTQGLGEAFF
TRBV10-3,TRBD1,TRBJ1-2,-,CAISRVGTGHGDYGYTF
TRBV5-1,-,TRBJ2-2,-,CASSVPGTRDVYTGELFF
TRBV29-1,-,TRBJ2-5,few,CSVLGVSQETQYF
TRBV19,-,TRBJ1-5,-,CASSAKTGYNQPQHF
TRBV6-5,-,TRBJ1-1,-,CAIGGAGSNTEAFF
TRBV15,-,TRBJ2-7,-,CATSRGGSESYEQYF
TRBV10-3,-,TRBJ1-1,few,CAIRAGSEAFF
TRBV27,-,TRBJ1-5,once,CASSYAQHF
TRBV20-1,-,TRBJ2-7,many,CSATSPLSGYEQYF
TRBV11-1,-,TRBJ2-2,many,CASMGDDTGELFF
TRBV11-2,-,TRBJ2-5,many,CASSLGLTQETQYF
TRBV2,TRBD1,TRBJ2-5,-,CASSKGTGMNEETQYF
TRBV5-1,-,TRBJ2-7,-,CASSFRGGRSHYEQYF
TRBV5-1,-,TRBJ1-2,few,CASSLGTGLYGYTF
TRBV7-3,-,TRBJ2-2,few,CASSPGSHTGELFF
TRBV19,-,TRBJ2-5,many,CASSIDPAGQETQYF
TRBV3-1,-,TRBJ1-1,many,CASSQGTVGYTEAFF
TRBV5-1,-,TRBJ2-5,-,CASILGPAQETQYF
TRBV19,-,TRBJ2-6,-,CASSSYPGHLPSGANVLTF
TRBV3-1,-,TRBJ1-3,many,CASSHRVGSGNTIYF
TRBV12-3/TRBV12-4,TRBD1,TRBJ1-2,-,CASRGTGGGMGYTF
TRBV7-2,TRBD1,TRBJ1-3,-,CASSMGRDSDF
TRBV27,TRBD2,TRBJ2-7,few,CASSSLSGRASYEQYF
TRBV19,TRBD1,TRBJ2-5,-,CASSITGGRDQPQYF
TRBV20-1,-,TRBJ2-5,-,CSFSPGREGAETQYF
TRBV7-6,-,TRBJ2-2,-,CASSQERGELFF
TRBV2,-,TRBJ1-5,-,CASSGDGGDQPQHF
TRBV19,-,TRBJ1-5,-,CASSIERGQPQHF
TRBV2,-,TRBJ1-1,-,CASNEQGAPLLDTEAFF
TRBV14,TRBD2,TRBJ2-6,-,CASSQGLAGSSGANVLTF
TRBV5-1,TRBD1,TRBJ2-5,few,CASSFAQGRETQYF
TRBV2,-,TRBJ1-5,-,CASSATGHYSNQPQHF
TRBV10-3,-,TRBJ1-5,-,CAPGRVWQPQHF
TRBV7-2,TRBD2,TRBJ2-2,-,CASSSTSGRTGELFF
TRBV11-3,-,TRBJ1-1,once,CASSALTGEAFF